One sample yielded the 14 T cell receptor beta chains listed below, sequenced in a study of radiation and T cells in renal cell carcinoma. Time point described: blood 4 weeks post-SBRT, at nephrectomy. Specified treatment: 15 Gy SBRT to primary tumor, nephrectomy 4 weeks later. This table comes from immunoSEQ multiplex PCR, and its TCRdb copy is limited to in-frame clones, with some not included. This sample has tens of thousands of clones, with roughly 80% found just once. Sequences were derived from blood, sampled from a patient whose treatment included radiotherapy and nephrectomy. The receptors were sampled from a man aged 45-60 years with renal cell carcinoma.

The chain couples TRBV2 to TRBJ2-1, with 10 bases aligning to TRBD2. V shed 4 bases and J 6 bases; nucleotides not matched to a gene: 6. The CDR3 sequence is 15 residues long. In germline, CDR1 is SNHLY, CDR2 FYNNEI. This chain's CDR3 is CASSGLAGDRNEQFF. The CDR3 bases are TGTGCCAGCAGTGGCCTAGCGGGAGATCGCAATGAGCAGTTCTTC.

This rearrangement joins TRBV5-6 to TRBJ1-5; TRBD1 might be the D (6 bases). Germline V gene sequence: CDR1 SGHDT, CDR2 YYEEEE. Trimming pared 4 bases from V and 5 bases from J, leaving 13 bases between. There are 14 residues in the CDR3. CDR3 region: CASSATGLYQPQHF. The CDR3 DNA sequence: TGTGCCAGCAGCGCTACAGGGTTATATCAGCCCCAGCATTTT.

The chain couples TRBV13 to TRBJ1-6; 8 bases align to TRBD1. CDR1 and CDR2 (germline): PRHDT, FYEKMQ (reference sequence). The CDR3 sequence is 14 residues long. V gave up 5 bases and J gave up 7 bases; unmatched junction bases: 4. The CDR3 nucleotides are TGTGCCAGCAGCCGGGACAGGCGCAATTCACCCCTCCACTTT. Translated, it gives CASSRDRRNSPLHF. The entire variable domain, with the rest obtained from reference TRBV13 and TRBJ1-6, is as follows: AAGVIQSPRHLIKEKRETATLKCYPIPRHDTVYWYQQGPGQDPQFLISFYEKMQSDKGSIPDRFSAQQFSDYHSELNMSSLELGDSALYFCASSRDRRNSPLHFGNGTRLTVT.

The gene calls are TRBV7-2 and TRBJ1-2; D unresolved. Germline-derived CDR1 and CDR2 are SGHTA and FQGNSA. The CDR3 covers 16 residues. With 1 base removed from V and 3 bases from J, the gap between germline ends came to 15 bases. CDR3 residues: CASSLDSDGEYYGYTF. In DNA, the CDR3 is TGTGCCAGCAGCTTAGACAGTGACGGAGAATACTATGGCTACACCTTC.

CDR3 sequence: CASSLGVTGFRQFF. The CDR3 DNA sequence: TGTGCCAGCAGCTTAGGTGTGACAGGCTTTCGGCAGTTCTTC. The chain links TRBV11-3 to TRBJ2-1; possible D gene TRBD1, 6 bases. Looked up from germline, CDR1 is SGHNT and CDR2 is YENEEA. Trimming left V 1 base short and J 12 bases short, with 16 bases between. The CDR3 totals 14 residues. The variable domain in full, completed from reference TRBV11-3 and TRBJ2-1, reads EAGVVQSPRYKIIEKKQPVAFWCNPISGHNTLYWYLQNLGQGPELLIRYENEEAVDDSQLPKDRFSAERLKGVDSTLKIQPAELGDSAVYLCASSLGVTGFRQFFGPGTRLTVL.

The chain carries TRBV30 and TRBJ1-5, with 8 bases aligning to TRBD1. The CDR3 loop spans 14 amino acids. The V gene end was trimmed by 3 bases and the J gene end by 6 bases; junction bases not matched to a gene: 7. CDR1 GTSNPN and CDR2 SVGIG come from the germline V gene (reference sequence). The CDR3: CAWSRTGLGQPQHF. CDR3 bases: TGTGCCTGGAGCAGGACAGGGCTCGGTCAGCCCCAGCATTTT.

The rearrangement uses TRBV5-6 and TRBJ2-5; D remains unclear. There are 11 residues in the CDR3. Between the trimmed V and J ends, which lost 4 bases and 1 base, there was a span of 2 bases. The germline gives CDR1 SGHDT, CDR2 YYEEEE. This CDR3 reads CASSIQETQYF. DNA of the CDR3: TGTGCCAGCAGCATCCAAGAGACCCAGTACTTC.

CDR3 DNA: TGTGCCAGCAGCCAAGCCGGGATTTTGGGATTATCCTACGAGCAGTACTTC. Amino acids: CASSQAGILGLSYEQYF. J is TRBJ2-7 and V is TRBV4-2; maybe TRBD2 (5 bases). The CDR3 contains 17 residues. Germline V gene sequence: CDR1 LGHNA, CDR2 YNFKEQ. The germline V and J ends were trimmed by 1 base and 1 base, with 17 bases remaining between them.

This clone was recorded once. The gene calls are TRBV7-2 and TRBJ1-5, with TRBD1 matching over 8 bases. CDR3 length: 16 amino acids. V trimming: 4 bases; J trimming: 4 bases; junction bases outside the gene matches: 9. CDR1 and CDR2 (germline): SGHTA, FQGNSA. The CDR3 sequence is CASSSGGGIYNQPQHF. CDR3 nucleotides: TGTGCCAGCAGCTCAGGGGGCGGCATTTATAATCAGCCCCAGCATTTT.

This clone was found a few times. This chain uses TRBV9 with TRBJ2-4; perhaps TRBD2 as D (6 bases). Trimming removed 2 bases from V and 5 bases from J, with 11 bases in between. Germline V gene sequence: CDR1 SGDLS, CDR2 YYNGEE. The length of the CDR3 is 14 residues. DNA for the CDR3: TGTGCCAGCAGCGTGTGGGGGGAGGAAAACATTCAGTACTTC. It specifies CASSVWGEENIQYF.

This chain joins TRBV6-1 and TRBJ2-5, with TRBD1 matching over 7 bases. Trimming removed 3 bases from V and 2 bases from J; junction bases left unmatched: 6. The CDR3 runs 15 residues. In germline, CDR1 is MNHNS, CDR2 SASEGT. The CDR3 nucleotides read TGTGCCAGCAGTGACCAGACAGGGTCGCAAGAGACCCAGTACTTC. Protein: CASSDQTGSQETQYF.

V is TRBV11-2 and J is TRBJ1-2, with 10 positions matching TRBD1. Germline assignment: CDR1 SGHAT and CDR2 FQNNGV. J gave up 5 bases and V 4 bases, and 7 bases lay outside the gene matches. The CDR3 loop spans 15 amino acids. The CDR3 is CASSSTGGGWYGYTF. For the CDR3, the DNA is TGTGCCAGCAGCTCGACAGGGGGCGGTTGGTATGGCTACACCTTC. The entire variable domain, with the rest obtained from reference TRBV11-2 and TRBJ1-2, is as follows: EAGVAQSPRYKIIEKRQSVAFWCNPISGHATLYWYQQILGQGPKLLIQFQNNGVVDDSQLPKDRFSAERLKGVDSTLKIQPAKLEDSAVYLCASSSTGGGWYGYTFGSGTRLTVV.

The chain is built from TRBV5-4 and TRBJ2-1; TRBD2 matches at 10 bases. CDR1 and CDR2 (germline): SGHNT, YYREEE (reference sequence). The CDR3 length is 17 residues. Trimming at V came to 1 base and at J to 8 bases, leaving 12 bases not matched to a gene. CDR3 sequence: CASSLYLAGASQDEQFF. The CDR3 bases are TGTGCCAGCAGCTTGTATCTAGCGGGGGCCTCCCAGGATGAGCAGTTCTTC. The full variable domain, its missing parts supplied by reference TRBV5-4 and TRBJ2-1, is ETGVTQSPTHLIKTRGQQVTLRCSSQSGHNTVSWYQQALGQGPQFIFQYYREEENGRGNFPPRFSGLQFPNYSSELNVNALELDDSALYLCASSLYLAGASQDEQFFGPGTRLTVL.

This rearrangement joins TRBV5-1 to TRBJ2-5; 7 bases agree with TRBD2. Trimming removed 0 bases from V and 3 bases from J; junction bases left unmatched: 8. This CDR3 has 16 amino acids. Germline V gene sequence: CDR1 SGHRS, CDR2 YFSETQ. The CDR3 nucleotides read TGCGCCAGCAGCTTGGGGGCGGGAGTTCCGAAAGAGACCCAGTACTTC. The encoded protein is CASSLGAGVPKETQYF.